Listed here are 15 T cell receptor beta chains from one sample, sequenced in a study of cytomegalovirus exposure and HLA in healthy donors. Primers included in the PCR were 60 Vbeta and 13 Jbeta primers. Assay used: immunoSEQ multiplex PCR; TCRdb lists only in-frame clones, some missing. Of some 120,000 clones in the sample, about 10% were seen once. Specimen: PBMCs. Every receptor here comes from a woman aged 18-35 years in good health and CMV-seropositive.

The rearrangement joins TRBV30 to TRBJ2-2; D perhaps matches TRBD2 (6 bases). The germline V gene encodes CDR1 GTSNPN and CDR2 SVGIG (reference sequence). The CDR3 contains 14 residues. Deletions cut 3 bases from V and 6 bases from J, with 14 bases between. The CDR3, as DNA: TGTGCCTGGAGACTAGCCGGGACCCCCGGGGAGCTGTTTTTT. Translating it yields CAWRLAGTPGELFF.

V gene TRBV12-5 combines with J gene TRBJ1-3; D not certain. The germline V gene has CDR1 LGHNT and CDR2 FRNRAP. The length of the CDR3 is 15 residues. V was trimmed by 2 bases and J by 0 bases, leaving 8 bases between them. The CDR3 region has the DNA TGTGCTAGTGGTTTGTGGCGGTTCTCTGGAAACACCATATATTTT. Residues: CASGLWRFSGNTIYF.

This clone occurred a few times. The rearrangement uses TRBV5-1 and TRBJ1-3; 10 nucleotides line up with TRBD1. The CDR3 is 15 amino acids. V shed 4 bases and J 2 bases; nucleotides not matched to a gene: 3. CDR1 and CDR2 from the germline V gene are SGHRS and YFSETQ. The CDR3: CASSVGTGAGNTIYF. In nucleotides, the CDR3 is TGCGCCAGCAGCGTCGGGACAGGGGCTGGAAACACCATATATTTT.

This clone was recorded a few times. The chain uses TRBV21-1 and TRBJ2-2; the DNA was not compared with TRBD2, the D call given in the table. TRBV21-1 is annotated as a pseudogene. The CDR3 totals 15 residues. The CDR3 DNA sequence: TGTGCGCCCCAAGGCGGGAGATTGAACACCGGGGAGCTGTTTTTT. This codes for CAPQGGRLNTGELFF.

As DNA, the CDR3 is TGTGCCAGCAGCTTAGTGTTTCTCTCTGGGGCCAACGTCCTGACTTTC. It encodes CASSLVFLSGANVLTF. The rearrangement joins TRBV7-9 to TRBJ2-6; no clear D gene. The CDR3 is 16 amino acids. Germline V gene sequence: CDR1 SEHNR, CDR2 FQNEAQ (reference sequence). The V gene lost 1 base and the J gene lost 0 bases, with 7 bases spanning the gap.

This clone was counted between two and nine times. The rearrangement joins TRBV7-9 to TRBJ2-7; TRBD1 aligns across 8 bases. This CDR3 has 14 residues. The trim removed 2 bases at V and 2 bases at J, leaving 2 bases unmatched. Germline V lookup: CDR1 SEHNR, CDR2 FQNEAQ (reference sequence). The CDR3 spells CASSLTDRAYEQYF. The CDR3 DNA is TGTGCCAGCAGCTTAACGGACAGGGCCTACGAGCAGTACTTC.

This chain links TRBV6-1 with TRBJ1-4; D is unclear. This CDR3 spans 12 amino acids. V dropped 7 bases and J dropped 6 bases, with 9 bases sitting between them. Per germline, CDR1 MNHNS and CDR2 SASEGT. The CDR3 loop is CASKTGDEKLFF. The CDR3 DNA follows: TGTGCCAGCAAGACTGGCGATGAAAAACTGTTTTTT.

This clone has more than one count but fewer than ten. The V call is TRBV11-2, the J call TRBJ2-7, with a tentative D call TRBD2 (6 bases). Germline V gives CDR1 SGHAT, CDR2 FQNNGV. The CDR3 has 13 residues. Trimming removed 4 bases from V and 3 bases from J, with 10 bases in between. The CDR3 coding sequence is TGTGCCAGCAGCTGGGGGGTCTTCTACGAGCAGTACTTC. Its translation is CASSWGVFYEQYF.

This clone occurred a few times. The chain has TRBV11-3 and TRBJ2-7, with a tentative D call TRBD2 (5 bases). V shed 5 bases and J shed 4 bases, with 9 bases lying between them. CDR3 length: 12 residues. CDR1 SGHNT and CDR2 YENEEA come from the germline V gene. The CDR3 sequence: CASSRGRYEQYF. CDR3 DNA: TGTGCCAGCAGCCGAGGGCGGTACGAGCAGTACTTC.

This sequence joins TRBV29-1 and TRBJ2-3; D is ambiguous. The CDR3 extends over 10 amino acids. Deletions cut 4 bases from V and 5 bases from J, with 4 bases between. Germline V lookup: CDR1 SQVTM, CDR2 ANQGSEA. CDR3 nucleotides: TGCAGCGTTGTCTTAGATACGCAGTATTTT. Its protein is CSVVLDTQYF.

This clone has more than one count but fewer than ten. The chain joins TRBV6-5 to TRBJ2-7; TRBD2 is a possible D gene (6 bases). Germline CDR1 MNHEY, CDR2 SVGAGI. This CDR3 spans 13 amino acids. Trimming took off 6 bases at V and 5 bases at J, with 14 bases between the two ends. As DNA, the CDR3 is TGTGCCAGCAGCCCCGTTGGAGGGCACGAGCAGTACTTC. This encodes CASSPVGGHEQYF.

This clone was picked up a small number of times. The V gene is TRBV27, the J gene TRBJ2-7; the D gene is possibly TRBD1 (6 bases). CDR1 is MNHEY, CDR2 SMNVEV, per germline (reference sequence). The CDR3 sequence is 12 residues long. Trimming took off 8 bases at V and 0 bases at J, with 8 bases between the two ends. CDR3 sequence (DNA): TGTGCCAGCCGGGACAACTCCTACGAGCAGTACTTC. Protein sequence: CASRDNSYEQYF.

This clone was seen a handful of times. The genes are TRBV6-5 and TRBJ2-7; 10 bases are shared with TRBD2. Losses at the gene ends were 2 bases for V and 9 bases for J; bases not matched to a gene: 13. The CDR3 totals 16 residues. Germline V CDR1 and CDR2: MNHEY, SVGAGI. This CDR3 reads CASSYPSLSGRPGQYF. Here the CDR3 DNA reads TGTGCCAGCAGTTACCCCTCACTTAGCGGGAGGCCAGGGCAGTACTTC.

With respect to this clone: The junction shows a germline mismatch at one end, possibly a read error. This chain connects TRBV7-3 to TRBJ2-3, with a possible D match to TRBD2 (5 bases). The V gene's germline CDR1 is SGHTA and CDR2 FQGTGA. The CDR3 is 14 amino acids. CDR3 protein: CASSLSGLGAFKNF. The CDR3 DNA reads as TGTGCCAGCAGCTTAAGCGGACTTGGTGCATTCAAGAATTTT.

The chain carries TRBV5-1 and TRBJ2-1; no clear D. Germline values: CDR1 SGHRS, CDR2 YFSETQ. The CDR3 is made up of 14 amino acids. V lost 4 bases and J 0 bases, leaving 8 bases between the germline ends. CDR3 protein: CASSPMLSYNEQFF. The CDR3 DNA reads as TGCGCCAGCAGCCCTATGCTCTCCTACAATGAGCAGTTCTTC. The entire variable domain, with the rest obtained from reference TRBV5-1 and TRBJ2-1, is as follows: KAGVTQTPRYLIKTRGQQVTLSCSPISGHRSVSWYQQTPGQGLQFLFEYFSETQRNKGNFPGRFSGRQFSNSRSEMNVSTLELGDSALYLCASSPMLSYNEQFFGPGTRLTVL.